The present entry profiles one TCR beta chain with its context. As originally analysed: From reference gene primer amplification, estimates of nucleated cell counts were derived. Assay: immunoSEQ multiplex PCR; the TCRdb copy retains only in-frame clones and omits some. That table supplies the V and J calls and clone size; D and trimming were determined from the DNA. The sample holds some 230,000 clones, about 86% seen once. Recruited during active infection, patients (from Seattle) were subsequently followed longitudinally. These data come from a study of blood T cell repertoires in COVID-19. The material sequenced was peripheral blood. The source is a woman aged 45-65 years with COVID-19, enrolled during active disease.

CDR3 residues: CASSTGTGGVVQYF. The CDR3 DNA reads TGTGCCAGTAGTACCGGGACAGGTGGTGTAGTGCAGTACTTC. The chain has TRBV19 and TRBJ2-7; the match to TRBD1 covers 8 bases. Germline V gene lookup returns CDR1 LNHDA and CDR2 SQIVND (reference sequence). The length of the CDR3 is 14 residues. Trimming removed 4 bases from V and 9 bases from J; junction bases left unmatched: 11.